These 20 T cell receptor beta chains were sequenced from one sample in a study of tumor and adjacent non-tumor tissue in lung cancer. The template was RNA from unsorted bulk tissue. The normal lung tissue was taken more than 3 cm from the tumor edge. The library came from three nested PCR rounds adapted from ARM-PCR protocols. TCRdb ran MiXCR on the multiplex PCR reads and lists one entry per CDR3 protein. The table records about 110,000 distinct CDR3 sequences, 62% of them present only once. Material for sequencing was distant non-tumor lung tissue. These receptors originate from a man aged 60-69 years with non-small cell lung cancer.

This clonotype was detected many times. The chain has TRBV5-5 and TRBJ2-5; 8 positions agree with TRBD1. The CDR3 sequence is 16 residues long. J was trimmed by 7 bases and V by 1 base; bases with no gene match: 12. CDR1 and CDR2 from the germline V gene are SGHKS and YYEKEE (reference sequence). In DNA, the CDR3 is TGTGCCAGCAGCTTGACCTCGGGACAGGAAAATCCGACCCAGTACTTC. Protein: CASSLTSGQENPTQYF.

Concerning this clonotype itself: A read error may be the cause here, since a much bigger clone is one base away. This chain connects TRBV29-1 to TRBJ2-3; D is perhaps TRBD1 or TRBD2 (6 bases each). This CDR3 comprises 14 residues. CDR1 and CDR2 (germline): SQVTM, ANQGSEA. Trimming took 7 bases from V and 8 from J, leaving 22 bases between them. Here the CDR3 DNA reads TGCAGCGCGGGGGCTTCTAGTGCCTCAGGTACGCAGTATTTT. The encoded protein is CSAGASSASGTQYF.

Concerning this clonotype: A much larger clone sits a single nucleotide away, making a read error possible. This CDR3 is CASSQDPGSHF. CDR3 sequence (DNA): TGCGCCAGCAGCCAAGATCCTGGGAGTCACTTC. The chain has TRBV4-1 and TRBJ2-5; a weak D match, TRBD2 (5 bases). The CDR3 loop spans 11 amino acids. Per the germline V gene, CDR1 is MGHRA and CDR2 is YSYEKL.

This clonotype was recorded at least ten times. The chain is built from TRBV6-5 and TRBJ2-7; maybe TRBD1 (9 bases). CDR3 length equals 15 residues. Germline CDR1 is MNHEY and CDR2 is SVGAGI. Here the CDR3 reads CAWGQGREGTYEQYF. The CDR3 DNA is TGTGCATGGGGACAGGGTCGGGAGGGGACCTACGAGCAGTACTTC.

About this clonotype: Germline and junction disagree at one end, which may indicate a read error. This CDR3 reads CASSPELESEQYF. The DNA of the CDR3 is TGTGCCAGCAGTCCAGAACTAGAGTCCGAGCAGTATTTC. The V gene is TRBV12-3 or TRBV12-4, the J gene TRBJ2-7; TRBD2 is a possible D gene (5 bases). The CDR3 is 13 amino acids.

This clonotype was seen repeatedly, ten times or more. This rearrangement joins TRBV12-3 or TRBV12-4 to TRBJ2-2; D might be TRBD1 (6 bases). With 0 bases removed from V and 4 bases from J, the gap between germline ends came to 9 bases. The CDR3 has 15 residues. CDR3 DNA sequence: TGTGCCAGCAGTTTAGCCAGGGGCATCACCGGGGAGCTGTTTTTT. It codes for CASSLARGITGELFF.

Concerning this clonotype itself: Since a much larger clone is just one base distant, this may be a read error. The V call is TRBV7-9, the J call TRBJ2-5; 9 nucleotides align to TRBD1. This CDR3 comprises 16 residues. Germline lookup yields CDR1 SEHNR and CDR2 FQNEAQ (reference sequence). The CDR3 coding sequence is TGTGCCAGCAGCTTAGCAGGGACAGGGTGGCAAGAGACCCAGGACTTC. Protein: CASSLAGTGWQETQDF.

About this clonotype itself: This could be a read error, since a much larger clone is one nucleotide away. The chain has TRBV28 and TRBJ1-1; D not resolved. There are 14 residues in the CDR3. Trimming took 7 bases from V and 4 from J, leaving 16 bases between them. Looked up from germline, CDR1 is MDHEN and CDR2 is SYDVKM. CDR3 loop: CASTTRVTGTEAFF. The CDR3 bases are TGTGCCAGCACCACCCGGGTGACTGGCACTGAAGCTTTCTTT. The whole variable domain, filled in from reference TRBV28 and TRBJ1-1, reads DVKVTQSSRYLVKRTGEKVFLECVQDMDHENMFWYRQDPGLGLRLIYFSYDVKMKEKGDIPEGYSVSREKKERFSLILESASTNQTSMYLCASTTRVTGTEAFFGQGTRLTVV.

This clonotype was seen once. Just one base apart from a much larger clone, this may be a read error. The chain has TRBV4-1 and TRBJ1-2; 11 bases agree with TRBD1. Losses at the gene ends were 0 bases for V and 5 bases for J; bases not matched to a gene: 5. CDR1 is MGHRA and CDR2 is YSYEKL in the germline V gene. There are 16 residues in the CDR3. The CDR3 loop is CASSQDLGQGGYGYTF. In nucleotides, the CDR3 is TGCGCCAGCAGCCAAGATCTGGGACAGGGGGGTTATGGCTACACCTTC.

This chain joins TRBV7-9 and TRBJ2-7; tentatively, D is TRBD1 (5 bases). The CDR3 extends over 15 amino acids. The V gene's germline CDR1 is SEHNR and CDR2 FQNEAQ (reference sequence). CDR3 protein: CSGSSGSQGGYEQYF. CDR3 DNA: TGTTCCGGCAGCTCCGGGTCCCAGGGTGGCTACGAGCAGTACTTC.

The gene calls are TRBV20-1 and TRBJ1-4; D is ambiguous. Trimming shortened V by 2 bases and J by 9 bases, and 13 bases separated the two germline ends. CDR3 length: 13 residues. Germline V CDR1 and CDR2: DFQATT, SNEGSKA (reference sequence). For the CDR3, the DNA is TGCAGTGCTAGAACCCCTTCGGTGAAAAAACTGTTTTTT. Residues: CSARTPSVKKLFF.

To note about this clonotype: Given a much more abundant clone one base away, this may be a read error. V usage is TRBV5-4 and J usage is TRBJ2-1; D is undetermined. CDR1 SGHNT and CDR2 YYREEE come from the germline V gene (reference sequence). This CDR3 region has 16 residues. CDR3 nucleotides: TGTGCCGGCAGCCTAGGAGCCCCGGGTGGGTACAATGAGCAGTTCTTC. Its protein product is CAGSLGAPGGYNEQFF.

Note on this clonotype: A read error is possible here, since a much larger clone lies one base away. The chain links TRBV13 to TRBJ2-7; 7 nucleotides align to TRBD2. Germline V CDR1 and CDR2: PRHDT, FYEKMQ (reference sequence). Unmatched junction bases numbered 12, after V lost 4 bases and J lost 3 bases. This CDR3 contains 16 residues. CDR3 in DNA: TGTGCCAGCAGCTCACCGGGACTATCGGGACTCTACGAGCAGTACTTC. Amino acids: CASSSPGLSGLYEQYF. The whole variable domain, remainder taken from reference TRBV13 and TRBJ2-7, is AAGVIQSPRHLIKEKRETATLKCYPIPRHDTVYWYQQGPGQDPQFLISFYEKMQSDKGSIPDRFSAQQFSDYHSELNMSSLELGDSALYFCASSSPGLSGLYEQYFGPGTRLTVT.

The chain combines TRBV6-2 or TRBV6-3 with TRBJ1-1; 11 positions agree with TRBD1. Trimming took 2 bases from V and 10 from J; bases not matched to a gene: 18. Per the germline V gene, CDR1 is MNHEY and CDR2 is SVGEGT. This CDR3 is 18 amino acids long. Here the CDR3 reads CASSYTRTGGRGRILAFF. CDR3 DNA: TGTGCCAGCAGTTACACCCGGACAGGGGGCAGAGGGCGCATCCTAGCTTTCTTT.

This clonotype appeared a single time. The genes are TRBV12-3 or TRBV12-4 and TRBJ1-5, with a weak D call TRBD1 (6 bases). The CDR3 is 13 amino acids. The CDR3 region is CVNTTGFNQPQHF. The CDR3 DNA is TGTGTCAACACGACAGGCTTCAATCAGCCCCAGCATTTT.

This chain links TRBV20-1 with TRBJ2-7, with 15 bases matching TRBD2. Germline lookup yields CDR1 DFQATT and CDR2 SNEGSKA (reference sequence). This CDR3 spans 16 amino acids. V shed 7 bases, J shed 5 bases, and the junction held 12 bases outside the gene matches. The CDR3 DNA reads as TGCAGTGATAGCGGGACTAGCGGGAGGTTGGTAAACGAGCAGTACTTC. It codes for CSDSGTSGRLVNEQYF.

The chain couples TRBV4-3 to TRBJ2-4; D is tentatively TRBD1 or TRBD2 (6 bases each). Germline V gene data show CDR1 as LGHNA and CDR2 as YSLEER. Trimming pared 5 bases from V and 10 bases from J, leaving 15 bases between. CDR3 size: 13 residues. DNA for the CDR3: TGCGCCAGCAGCTCAAAGGGGGGAGTGATTCAGTACTTC. Protein: CASSSKGGVIQYF.

Points on this clonotype: A much larger clone differs from this one at a single base, so this may be a read error. Because the CDR3 is missing its conserved closing phenylalanine or tryptophan, this is likely a read error. The V call is TRBV5-1, the J call TRBJ1-2; D is unresolved. Germline lookup yields CDR1 SGHRS and CDR2 YFSETQ. The V end was cut by 0 bases, the J end by 3 bases, with 12 bases between. CDR3 length equals 15 residues. The DNA of the CDR3 is TGCGCCAGCAGCTTGGGCCGCTATGAAGACTATGGCTACACCTCC. Protein sequence: CASSLGRYEDYGYTS.

Comments on this clonotype: The junction departs from the called germline gene at one end, perhaps through a read error. This rearrangement joins TRBV5-4 to TRBJ2-1; 11 bases are shared with TRBD2. The CDR3 length is 19 residues. The germline V gene encodes CDR1 SGHNT and CDR2 YYREEE (reference sequence). CDR3 nucleotide sequence: TGTACCAGCAGCTTGTCACTAGCGGGAGCATACAGCTCCTACGATGAGCAGTTCTTC. It yields the protein CTSSLSLAGAYSSYDEQFF.

This clonotype has a single count. Germline and junction disagree at one end, which may indicate a read error. The V gene is TRBV29-1, the J gene TRBJ2-1; possibly TRBD1 for D (5 bases). Germline V gene data show CDR1 as SQVTM and CDR2 as ANQGSEA. This CDR3 spans 14 amino acids. The CDR3 protein is CGVRHGRTYNEQFF. As DNA, the CDR3 is TGCGGCGTTCGCCACGGCAGGACATACAATGAGCAGTTCTTC.